This entry lists 13 T cell receptor beta chains sequenced from one sample in a study of T-cell memory formation after mild COVID-19. TCRdb redid the calling of the 5' RACE reads with MiXCR, one entry per CDR3 protein. The sample yields approximately 88,000 distinct CDR3 sequences, about 23% seen once. The sequencing sample was made of PBMCs or a T cell subset sorted from them (not recorded which). Receptor source: a man aged 18 to 29 who had mild COVID-19 (a few samples of this study predate the infection). Cell type and time point are not known.

The rearrangement uses TRBV7-9 and TRBJ2-7; D gene ambiguous. Germline CDR1 reads SEHNR; CDR2 reads FQNEAQ (reference sequence). The CDR3 is 14 amino acids. V lost 3 bases and J lost 2, with 11 bases in between. CDR3 sequence: CASSFSSRTYEQYF. The CDR3 region has the DNA TGTGCCAGCAGCTTTTCGAGCAGGACCTACGAGCAGTACTTC.

V usage is TRBV11-2 and J usage is TRBJ1-1; D gene uncertain. Trimming shortened V by 3 bases and J by 6 bases, and 8 bases separated the two germline ends. CDR3 length: 12 residues. The germline CDR1 and CDR2 sequences are SGHAT and FQNNGV. The CDR3 region has the DNA TGTGCCAGCAGCTTGGGGTCTCCTGAAGCTTTCTTT. It yields the protein CASSLGSPEAFF.

The rearrangement joins TRBV20-1 to TRBJ2-7; no clear D. There are 16 residues in the CDR3. Deletions cut 0 bases from V and 0 bases from J, with 15 bases between. Germline-derived CDR1 and CDR2 are DFQATT and SNEGSKA (reference sequence). As DNA, the CDR3 is TGCAGTGCTAGAGATCCCCGAATTCCTAGCTCCTACGAGCAGTACTTC. This translates into CSARDPRIPSSYEQYF.

This chain links TRBV15 with TRBJ2-7; maybe TRBD1 (6 bases). CDR1 and CDR2 (germline): LNHNV, YYDKDF (reference sequence). Trimming stripped 1 base from V and 3 bases from J, with 7 bases between. The CDR3 contains 13 residues. This CDR3 reads CATSRGTDYEQYV. The CDR3 DNA is TGTGCCACCAGCAGAGGGACAGACTACGAGCAGTACGTC.

The chain recombines TRBV7-6 with TRBJ2-3; 12 positions match TRBD2. Trimming removed 3 bases from V and 1 base from J; junction bases left unmatched: 8. The CDR3 contains 18 residues. Germline CDR1 SGHVS, CDR2 FNYEAQ. CDR3 sequence (DNA): TGTGCCAGCAGCTTTGAGACTAGCGGGGGTGAACGCACAGATACGCAGTATTTT. Encoded protein: CASSFETSGGERTDTQYF.

This clonotype was observed a handful of times. J is TRBJ2-3 and V is TRBV7-2, with unresolved D. Germline V gene data show CDR1 as SGHTA and CDR2 as FQGNSA. There are 11 residues in the CDR3. V lost 4 bases to trimming and J lost 4 bases, with 3 bases between them. The CDR3 DNA reads TGTGCCAGCAGCTACGCAGATACGCAGTATTTT. It yields the protein CASSYADTQYF.

The table lists this clonotype with a few counts. The chain combines TRBV20-1 with TRBJ2-3; D gene unclear. The germline V gene has CDR1 DFQATT and CDR2 SNEGSKA (reference sequence). Trimming took 1 base from V and 3 from J, leaving 20 bases between them. CDR3 length: 17 amino acids. CDR3 region: CSARVPQVLVRTDTQYF. The DNA for the CDR3 is TGCAGTGCTAGAGTTCCCCAGGTGCTGGTACGAACAGATACGCAGTATTTT.

This chain connects TRBV6-1 to TRBJ2-7, with TRBD1 as a possible D gene (5 bases). Germline V gives CDR1 MNHNS, CDR2 SASEGT. This CDR3 is 14 amino acids long. Trimming pared 2 bases from V and 3 bases from J, leaving 11 bases between. The CDR3 here is CASSETGRVYEQYV. CDR3 bases: TGTGCCAGCAGTGAAACGGGCAGGGTCTACGAGCAGTACGTC.

This clonotype has more than one count but fewer than ten. CDR3 sequence (DNA): TGTGCCACAGACAGGGCGGGACAGAATGAGCAGTTCTTC. Protein product: CATDRAGQNEQFF. The chain joins TRBV24-1 to TRBJ2-1; the D gene is possibly TRBD1 (7 bases). The CDR3 covers 13 residues. V was clipped by 10 bases and J by 7 bases, with 16 bases between them. From germline, CDR1 is KGHDR and CDR2 SFDVKD.

This clonotype was detected only a few times. The chain combines TRBV29-1 with TRBJ1-3; no definite D call. V lost 4 bases and J lost 0, with 10 bases in between. This CDR3 is 14 amino acids long. Germline values: CDR1 SQVTM, CDR2 ANQGSEA. For the CDR3, the DNA is TGCAGCGTTGTGGAGGCAGCCTCTGGAAACACCATATATTTT. This translates into CSVVEAASGNTIYF.

This chain uses TRBV3-1 with TRBJ2-7, with D perhaps TRBD1 or TRBD2 (6 bases each). CDR3 length: 13 amino acids. CDR1 and CDR2 from the germline V gene are LGHDT and YNNKEL (reference sequence). Trimming left V 0 bases short and J 5 bases short, with 8 bases between. Here the CDR3 DNA reads TGTGCCAGCAGCCAAGAAAGGGGGGACGAGCAGTACGTC. Translated: CASSQERGDEQYV.

This clonotype was seen only a few times. The V call is TRBV7-7, the J call TRBJ2-1; perhaps TRBD1 as D (6 bases). V shed 5 bases and J shed 8 bases, with 16 bases lying between them. CDR3 length: 14 amino acids. Germline V gives CDR1 SSHAT, CDR2 FNYEAQ (reference sequence). CDR3 DNA: TGTGCCAGCAGCCAAGGGGACATTGGAGATGAGCAGTTCTTC. Its protein is CASSQGDIGDEQFF.

This clonotype was counted between two and nine times. This chain joins TRBV6-5 and TRBJ2-7, with a possible D match to TRBD1 (5 bases). There are 15 residues in the CDR3. CDR1 is MNHEY, CDR2 SVGAGI, per germline. The V gene lost 6 bases and the J gene lost 0 bases, with 15 bases spanning the gap. CDR3 protein: CASRQTDMSSYEQYF. The CDR3 DNA is TGTGCCAGCAGACAGACGGACATGAGCTCCTACGAGCAGTACTTC.